The T cell receptor (beta chain) described here comes from a study of cytomegalovirus exposure and HLA in healthy donors. Notes on the study in general: The study labeled approximately 150 TCR beta chains cytomegalovirus-associated. In a later analysis, DRB1 alleles had the most associated TCRs; HLA-C alleles the fewest.

The V end lost 3 bases, the J end lost 10 bases, and 10 bases lay between the germline ends. The CDR3 consists of 12 residues. Germline-derived CDR1 and CDR2 are KGHSH and LQKENI. PCR primers comprised 60 Vbeta and 13 Jbeta primers. Generated by immunoSEQ multiplex PCR, the TCRdb table keeps only in-frame clones and is missing some. The sample records 110,000 to 150,000 clones, around 86% being singletons. In regard to this clone: Its cognate antigen is unknown.

Donors in the study were healthy people who gave bone marrow. Specimen: PBMCs. The sequence derives from a female donor in good health and CMV-seronegative. This chain connects TRBV18 to TRBJ2-1; D might be TRBD2 (6 bases). The CDR3 sequence is CASSPWTIEQFF. For the CDR3, the DNA is TGTGCCAGCTCACCTTGGACTATCGAGCAGTTCTTC.